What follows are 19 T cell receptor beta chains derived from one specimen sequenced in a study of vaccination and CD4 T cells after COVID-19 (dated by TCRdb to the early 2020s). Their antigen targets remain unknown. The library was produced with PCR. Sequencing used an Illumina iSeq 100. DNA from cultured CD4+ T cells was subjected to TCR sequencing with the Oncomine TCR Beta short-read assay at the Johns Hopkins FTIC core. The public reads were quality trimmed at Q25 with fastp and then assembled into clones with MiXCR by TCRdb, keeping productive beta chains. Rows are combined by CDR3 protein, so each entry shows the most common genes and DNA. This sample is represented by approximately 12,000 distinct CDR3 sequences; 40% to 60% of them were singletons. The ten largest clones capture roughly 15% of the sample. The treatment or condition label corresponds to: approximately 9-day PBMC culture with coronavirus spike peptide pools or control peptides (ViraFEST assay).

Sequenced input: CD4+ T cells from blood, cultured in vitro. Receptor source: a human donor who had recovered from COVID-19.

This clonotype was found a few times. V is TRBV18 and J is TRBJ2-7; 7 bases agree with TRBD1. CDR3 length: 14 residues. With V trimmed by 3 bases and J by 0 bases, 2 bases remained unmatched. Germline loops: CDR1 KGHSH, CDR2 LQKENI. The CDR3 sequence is CASSPDRSSYEQYF. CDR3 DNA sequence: TGTGCCAGCTCACCGGACAGGAGCTCCTACGAGCAGTACTTC.

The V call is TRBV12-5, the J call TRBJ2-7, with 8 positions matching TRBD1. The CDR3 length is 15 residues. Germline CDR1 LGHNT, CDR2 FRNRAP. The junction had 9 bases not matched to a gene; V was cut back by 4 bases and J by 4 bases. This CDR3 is CASGSLPRGPYEQYF. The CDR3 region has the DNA TGTGCTAGTGGTTCTCTCCCCAGGGGGCCTTACGAGCAGTACTTC.

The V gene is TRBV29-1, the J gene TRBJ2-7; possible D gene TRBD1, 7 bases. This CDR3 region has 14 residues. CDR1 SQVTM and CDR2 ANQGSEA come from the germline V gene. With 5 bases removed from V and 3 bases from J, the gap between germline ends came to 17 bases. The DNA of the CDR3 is TGCAGCGTTTACGCCGCGGGGACAGACTACGAGCAGTACTTC. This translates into CSVYAAGTDYEQYF.

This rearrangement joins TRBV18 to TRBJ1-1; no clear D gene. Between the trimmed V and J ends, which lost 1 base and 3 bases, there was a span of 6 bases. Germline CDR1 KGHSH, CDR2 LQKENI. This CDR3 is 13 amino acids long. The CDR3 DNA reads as TGTGCCAGCTCACCACAACAGCACACTGAAGCTTTCTTT. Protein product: CASSPQQHTEAFF.

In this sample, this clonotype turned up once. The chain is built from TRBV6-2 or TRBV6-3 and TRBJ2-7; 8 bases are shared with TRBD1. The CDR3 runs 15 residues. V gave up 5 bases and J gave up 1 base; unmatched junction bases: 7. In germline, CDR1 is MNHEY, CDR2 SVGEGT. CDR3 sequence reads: CASSDRGGLSYEQYF. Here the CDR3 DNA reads TGTGCCAGCAGTGACAGGGGAGGTTTGTCCTACGAGCAGTACTTC.

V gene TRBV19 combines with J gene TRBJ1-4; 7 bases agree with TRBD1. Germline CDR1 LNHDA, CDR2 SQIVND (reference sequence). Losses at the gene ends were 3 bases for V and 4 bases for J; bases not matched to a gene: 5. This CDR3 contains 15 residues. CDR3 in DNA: TGTGCCAGTAGTATCCGGGGACAGATTAATGAAAAACTGTTTTTT. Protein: CASSIRGQINEKLFF.

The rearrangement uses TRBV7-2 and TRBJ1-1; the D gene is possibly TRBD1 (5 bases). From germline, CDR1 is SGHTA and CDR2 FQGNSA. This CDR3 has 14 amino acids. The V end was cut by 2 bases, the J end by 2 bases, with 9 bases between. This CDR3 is CASSLQGSNTEAFF. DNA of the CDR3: TGTGCCAGCAGCTTACAGGGATCTAACACTGAAGCTTTCTTT.

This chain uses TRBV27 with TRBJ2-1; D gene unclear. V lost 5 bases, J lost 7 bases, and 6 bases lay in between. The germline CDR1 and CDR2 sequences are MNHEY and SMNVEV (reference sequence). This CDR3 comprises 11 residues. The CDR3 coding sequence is TGTGCCAGCAGTGTCCAGAATGAGCAGTTCTTC. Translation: CASSVQNEQFF.

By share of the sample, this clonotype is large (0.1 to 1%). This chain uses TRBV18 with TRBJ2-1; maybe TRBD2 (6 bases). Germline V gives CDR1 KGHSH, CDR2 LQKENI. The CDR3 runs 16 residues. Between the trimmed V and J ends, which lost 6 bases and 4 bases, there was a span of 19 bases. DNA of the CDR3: TGTGCCAGCTCTCCAGTCAATCCGGGACTTTACAATGAGCAGTTCTTC. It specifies CASSPVNPGLYNEQFF.

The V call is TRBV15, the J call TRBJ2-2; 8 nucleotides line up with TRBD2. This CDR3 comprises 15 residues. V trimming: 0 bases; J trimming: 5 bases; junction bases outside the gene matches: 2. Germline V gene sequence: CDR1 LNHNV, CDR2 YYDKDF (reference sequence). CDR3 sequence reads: CATSRDASGTGELFF. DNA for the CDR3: TGTGCCACCAGCAGAGATGCTAGCGGGACCGGGGAGCTGTTTTTT.

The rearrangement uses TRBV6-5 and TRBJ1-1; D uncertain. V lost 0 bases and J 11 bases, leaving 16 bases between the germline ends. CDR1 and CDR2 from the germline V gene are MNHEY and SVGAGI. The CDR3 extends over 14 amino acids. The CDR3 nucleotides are TGTGCCAGCAGTTACTCGGAGGGCCTCCGTGGGGCTTTCTTT. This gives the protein CASSYSEGLRGAFF.

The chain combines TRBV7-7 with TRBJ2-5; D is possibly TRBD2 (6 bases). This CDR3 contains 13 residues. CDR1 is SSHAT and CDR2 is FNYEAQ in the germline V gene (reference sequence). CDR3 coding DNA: TGTTCCACCGCGCGGGGCCAGCAAGAGACCCAGTACTTC. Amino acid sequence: CSTARGQQETQYF.

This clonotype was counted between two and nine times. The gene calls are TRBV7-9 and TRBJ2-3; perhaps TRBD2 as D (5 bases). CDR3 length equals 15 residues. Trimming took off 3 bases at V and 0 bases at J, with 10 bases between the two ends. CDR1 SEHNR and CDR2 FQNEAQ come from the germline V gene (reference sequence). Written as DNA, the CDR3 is TGTGCCAGCAGCTTCCTACCGGGAAGCACAGATACGCAGTATTTT. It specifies CASSFLPGSTDTQYF.

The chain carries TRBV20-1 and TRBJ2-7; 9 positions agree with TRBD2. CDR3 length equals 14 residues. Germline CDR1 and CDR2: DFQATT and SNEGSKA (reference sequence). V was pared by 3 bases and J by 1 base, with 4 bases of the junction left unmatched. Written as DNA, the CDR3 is TGCAGTGCTAGTATGACTAGCGGTTCCTACGAGCAGTACTTC. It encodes CSASMTSGSYEQYF.

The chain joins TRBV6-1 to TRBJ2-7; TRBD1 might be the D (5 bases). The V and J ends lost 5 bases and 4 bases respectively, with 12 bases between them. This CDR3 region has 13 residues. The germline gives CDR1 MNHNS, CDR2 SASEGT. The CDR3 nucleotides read TGTGCCAGCAGTATAAGACAGTCTTACGAGCAGTACTTC. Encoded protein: CASSIRQSYEQYF.

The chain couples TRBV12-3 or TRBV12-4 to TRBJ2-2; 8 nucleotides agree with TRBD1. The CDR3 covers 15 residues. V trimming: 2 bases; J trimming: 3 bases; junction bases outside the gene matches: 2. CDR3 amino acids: CASSLNRGYTGELFF. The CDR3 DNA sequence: TGTGCCAGCAGTTTAAACAGGGGGTACACCGGGGAGCTGTTTTTT.

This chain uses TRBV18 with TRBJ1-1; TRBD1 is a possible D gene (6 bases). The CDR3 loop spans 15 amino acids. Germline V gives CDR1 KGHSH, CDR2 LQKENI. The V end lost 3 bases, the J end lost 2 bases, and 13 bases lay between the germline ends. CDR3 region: CASSPARGLNTEAFF. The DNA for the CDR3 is TGTGCCAGCTCACCGGCCAGGGGTCTTAACACTGAAGCTTTCTTT. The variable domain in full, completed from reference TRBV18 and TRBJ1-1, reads NAGVMQNPRHLVRRRGQEARLRCSPMKGHSHVYWYRQLPEEGLKFMVYLQKENIIDESGMPKERFSAEFPKEGPSILRIQQVVRGDSAAYFCASSPARGLNTEAFFGQGTRLTVV.

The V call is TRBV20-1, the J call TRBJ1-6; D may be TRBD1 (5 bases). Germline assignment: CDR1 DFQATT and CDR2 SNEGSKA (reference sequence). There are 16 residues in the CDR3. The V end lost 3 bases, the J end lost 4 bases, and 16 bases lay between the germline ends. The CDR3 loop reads CSARTETAGYNSPLHF. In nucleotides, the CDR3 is TGCAGTGCTAGGACAGAGACAGCCGGTTATAATTCACCCCTCCACTTT.

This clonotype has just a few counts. In DNA form, the CDR3 reads TGTGCCAGCAGCGTTACAGGGAAGGTTCTGGGCGGCTACACCTTC. This translates into CASSVTGKVLGGYTF. The V call is TRBV7-2, the J call TRBJ1-2; the D gene is possibly TRBD1 (6 bases). CDR1 is SGHTA, CDR2 FQGNSA, per germline. V was pared by 5 bases and J by 8 bases, with 21 bases between. The CDR3 has 15 residues.